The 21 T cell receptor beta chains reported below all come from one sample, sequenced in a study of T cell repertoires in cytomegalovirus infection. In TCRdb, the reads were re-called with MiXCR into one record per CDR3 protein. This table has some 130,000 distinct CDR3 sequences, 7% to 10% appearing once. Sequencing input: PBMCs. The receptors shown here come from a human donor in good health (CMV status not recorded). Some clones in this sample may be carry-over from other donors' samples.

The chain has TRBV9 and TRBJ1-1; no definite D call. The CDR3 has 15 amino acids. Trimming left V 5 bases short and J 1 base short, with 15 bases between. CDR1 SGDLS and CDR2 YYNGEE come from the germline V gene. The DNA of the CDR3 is TGTGCCAGCAGAGGAAGCGGCGGGAGGAACACTGAAGCTTTCTTT. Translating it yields CASRGSGGRNTEAFF.

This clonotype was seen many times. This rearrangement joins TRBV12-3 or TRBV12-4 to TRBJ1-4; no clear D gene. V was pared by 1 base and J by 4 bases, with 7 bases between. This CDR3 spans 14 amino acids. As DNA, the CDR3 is TGTGCCAGCAGTTTAGGCAGCGTTAATGAAAAACTGTTTTTT. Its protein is CASSLGSVNEKLFF.

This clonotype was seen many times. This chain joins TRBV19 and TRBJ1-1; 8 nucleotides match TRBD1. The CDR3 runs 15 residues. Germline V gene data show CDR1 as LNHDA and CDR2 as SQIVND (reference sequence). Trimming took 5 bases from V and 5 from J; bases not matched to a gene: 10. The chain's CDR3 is CASSAQDRGGTEAFF. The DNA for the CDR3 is TGTGCCAGTAGTGCCCAAGACAGGGGTGGAACTGAAGCTTTCTTT.

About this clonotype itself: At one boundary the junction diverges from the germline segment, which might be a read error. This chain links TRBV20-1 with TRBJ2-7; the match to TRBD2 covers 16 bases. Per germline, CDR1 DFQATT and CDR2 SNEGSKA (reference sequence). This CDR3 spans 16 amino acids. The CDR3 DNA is TGCAGTGCAGGGACTAGCGGGGGGGCGTTCTACAACGAGCAGTGCTTC. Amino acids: CSAGTSGGAFYNEQCF.

The CDR3 loop reads CSLLRADTQYF. CDR3 nucleotide sequence: TGCAGCCTCCTGAGGGCAGATACGCAGTATTTT. This chain links TRBV29-1 with TRBJ2-3; D possibly corresponds to TRBD2 (5 bases). Germline V lookup: CDR1 SQVTM, CDR2 ANQGSEA. The CDR3 runs 11 residues. V lost 8 bases, J lost 4 bases, and 10 bases lay in between.

The chain's CDR3 is CASRGWSEAFF. In DNA, the CDR3 is TGTGCCAGTAGGGGCTGGAGTGAAGCTTTCTTT. This chain connects TRBV28 to TRBJ1-1, with D tentatively TRBD1 (5 bases). V shed 9 bases and J shed 7 bases, with 12 bases lying between them. The germline CDR1 and CDR2 sequences are MDHEN and SYDVKM. The CDR3 is 11 residues long.

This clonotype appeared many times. The CDR3 spells CASSEGGNYGYTF. CDR3 coding DNA: TGTGCCAGCAGTGAGGGTGGGAACTATGGCTACACCTTC. This sequence joins TRBV25-1 and TRBJ1-2, with D unclear. Trimming cost V 3 bases and J 2 bases, with 7 bases left between them. Germline CDR1 MGHDK, CDR2 SYGVNS. CDR3 length: 13 residues.

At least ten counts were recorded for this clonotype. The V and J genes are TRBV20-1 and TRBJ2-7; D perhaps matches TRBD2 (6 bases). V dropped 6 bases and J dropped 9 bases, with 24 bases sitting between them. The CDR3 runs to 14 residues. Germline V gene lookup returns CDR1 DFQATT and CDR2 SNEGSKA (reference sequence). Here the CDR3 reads CSAPGGGSPRGQYF. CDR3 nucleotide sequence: TGCAGTGCCCCTGGAGGAGGGAGCCCACGAGGGCAGTACTTC.

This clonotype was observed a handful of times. The CDR3: CAIGENRRSSYNSPLHF. The DNA for the CDR3 is TGTGCGATTGGAGAAAATAGACGGAGCTCCTATAATTCACCCCTCCACTTT. V gene TRBV7-3 combines with J gene TRBJ1-6; D is ambiguous. Germline assignment: CDR1 SGHTA and CDR2 FQGTGA. This CDR3 is built from 17 residues.

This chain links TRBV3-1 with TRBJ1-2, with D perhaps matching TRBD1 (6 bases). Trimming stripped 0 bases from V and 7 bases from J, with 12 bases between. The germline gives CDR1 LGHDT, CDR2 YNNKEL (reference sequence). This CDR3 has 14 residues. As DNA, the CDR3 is TGTGCCAGCAGCCAAGACCCGGGGGCTCTTGGCTACACCTTC. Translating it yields CASSQDPGALGYTF.

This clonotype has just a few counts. DNA of the CDR3: TGCAGTGCTAGATACGGGCTAGCGGGGGGTCCAGATACGCAGTATTTT. The encoded protein is CSARYGLAGGPDTQYF. The V call is TRBV20-1, the J call TRBJ2-3, with 11 nucleotides matching TRBD2. Losses at the gene ends were 2 bases for V and 4 bases for J; bases not matched to a gene: 8. The V gene's germline CDR1 is DFQATT and CDR2 SNEGSKA (reference sequence). The CDR3 is made up of 16 amino acids.

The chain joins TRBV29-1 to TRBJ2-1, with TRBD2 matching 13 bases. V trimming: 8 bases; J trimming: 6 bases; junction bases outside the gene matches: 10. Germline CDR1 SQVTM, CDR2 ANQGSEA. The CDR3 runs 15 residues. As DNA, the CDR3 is TGCAGCTGGATCCTGGGACTAGCGGGGCTCAATGAGCAGTTCTTC. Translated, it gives CSWILGLAGLNEQFF.

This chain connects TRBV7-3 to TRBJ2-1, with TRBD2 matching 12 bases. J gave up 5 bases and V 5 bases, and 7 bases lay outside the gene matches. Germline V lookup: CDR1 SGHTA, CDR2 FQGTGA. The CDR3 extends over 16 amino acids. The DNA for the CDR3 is TGTGCCAGCAGCCCATGGACTAGCGGGGAGGACAATGAGCAGTTCTTC. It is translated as CASSPWTSGEDNEQFF.

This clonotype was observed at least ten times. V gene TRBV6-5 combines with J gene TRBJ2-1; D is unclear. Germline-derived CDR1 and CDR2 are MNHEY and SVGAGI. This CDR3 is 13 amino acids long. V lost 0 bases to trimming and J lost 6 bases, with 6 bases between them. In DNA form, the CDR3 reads TGTGCCAGCAGTTACTCGAGCACCAATGAGCAGTTCTTC. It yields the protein CASSYSSTNEQFF.

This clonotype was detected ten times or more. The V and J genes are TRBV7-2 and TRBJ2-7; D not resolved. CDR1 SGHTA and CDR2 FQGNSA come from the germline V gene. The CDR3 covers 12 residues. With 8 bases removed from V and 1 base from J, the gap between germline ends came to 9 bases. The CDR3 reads CASGGRSYEQYF. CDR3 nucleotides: TGTGCCAGCGGCGGCCGTTCCTACGAGCAGTACTTC.

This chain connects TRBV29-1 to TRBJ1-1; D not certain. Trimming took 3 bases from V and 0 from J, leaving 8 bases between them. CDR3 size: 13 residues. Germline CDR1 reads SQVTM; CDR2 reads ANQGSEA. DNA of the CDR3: TGCAGCGTTGATATGGGCTTGAACACTGAAGCTTTCTTT. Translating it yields CSVDMGLNTEAFF. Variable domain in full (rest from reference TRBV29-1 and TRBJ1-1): SAVISQKPSRDICQRGTSLTIQCQVDSQVTMMFWYRQQPGQSLTLIATANQGSEATYESGFVIDKFPISRPNLTFSTLTVSNMSPEDSSIYLCSVDMGLNTEAFFGQGTRLTVV.

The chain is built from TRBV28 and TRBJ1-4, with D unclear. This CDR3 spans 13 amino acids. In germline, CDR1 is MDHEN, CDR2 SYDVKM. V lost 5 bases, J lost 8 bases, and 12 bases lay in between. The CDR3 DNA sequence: TGTGCCAGCAGTACGCGACCGGTGGAAAAACTGTTTTTT. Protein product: CASSTRPVEKLFF.

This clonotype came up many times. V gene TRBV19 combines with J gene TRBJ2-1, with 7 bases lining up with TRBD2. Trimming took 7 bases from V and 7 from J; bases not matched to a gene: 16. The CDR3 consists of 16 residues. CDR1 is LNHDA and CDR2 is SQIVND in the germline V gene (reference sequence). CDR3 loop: CASNELGTSARNEQFF. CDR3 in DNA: TGTGCCAGTAACGAGTTGGGAACTAGCGCACGGAATGAGCAGTTCTTC.

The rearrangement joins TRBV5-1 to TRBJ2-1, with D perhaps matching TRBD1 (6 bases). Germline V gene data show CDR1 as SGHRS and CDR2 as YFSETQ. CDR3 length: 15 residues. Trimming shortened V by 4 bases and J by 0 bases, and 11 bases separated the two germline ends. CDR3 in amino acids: CASSRDTYSYNEQFF. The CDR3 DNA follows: TGCGCCAGCAGCCGGGACACTTACTCCTACAATGAGCAGTTCTTC.

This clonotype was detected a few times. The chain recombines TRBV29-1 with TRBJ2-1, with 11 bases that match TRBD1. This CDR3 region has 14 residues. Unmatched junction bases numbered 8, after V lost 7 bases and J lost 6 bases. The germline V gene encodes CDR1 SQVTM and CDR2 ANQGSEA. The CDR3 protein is CSARAGTGGNEQFF. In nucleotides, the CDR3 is TGCAGCGCCAGAGCCGGGACAGGGGGCAATGAGCAGTTCTTC.

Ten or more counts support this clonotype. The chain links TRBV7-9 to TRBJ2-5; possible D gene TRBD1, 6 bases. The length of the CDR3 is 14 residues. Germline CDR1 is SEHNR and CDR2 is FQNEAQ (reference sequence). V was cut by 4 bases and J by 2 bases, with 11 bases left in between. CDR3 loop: CASSSNDRQETQYF. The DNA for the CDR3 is TGTGCCAGCAGCTCTAACGACAGGCAAGAGACCCAGTACTTC. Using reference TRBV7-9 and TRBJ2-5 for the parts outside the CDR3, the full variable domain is DTGVSQNPRHKITKRGQNVTFRCDPISEHNRLYWYRQTLGQGPEFLTYFQNEAQLEKSRLLSDRFSAERPKGSFSTLEIQRTEQGDSAMYLCASSSNDRQETQYFGPGTRLLVL.